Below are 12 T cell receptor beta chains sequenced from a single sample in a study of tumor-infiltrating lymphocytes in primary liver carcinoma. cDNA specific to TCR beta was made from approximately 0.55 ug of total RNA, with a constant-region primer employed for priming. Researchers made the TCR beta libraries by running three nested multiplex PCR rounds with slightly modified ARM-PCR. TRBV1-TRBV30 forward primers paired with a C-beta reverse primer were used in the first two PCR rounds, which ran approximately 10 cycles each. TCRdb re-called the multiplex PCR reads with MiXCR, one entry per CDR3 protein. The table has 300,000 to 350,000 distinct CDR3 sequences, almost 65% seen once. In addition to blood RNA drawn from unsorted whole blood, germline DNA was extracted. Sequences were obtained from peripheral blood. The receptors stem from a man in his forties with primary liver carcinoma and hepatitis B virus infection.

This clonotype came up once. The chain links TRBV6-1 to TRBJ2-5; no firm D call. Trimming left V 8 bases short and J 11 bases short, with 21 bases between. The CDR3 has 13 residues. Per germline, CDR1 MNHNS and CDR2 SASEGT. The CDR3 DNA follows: TGTGCCAGCCGAGAAACAGAGCCCGATGAGCAGTACTTC. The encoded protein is CASRETEPDEQYF.

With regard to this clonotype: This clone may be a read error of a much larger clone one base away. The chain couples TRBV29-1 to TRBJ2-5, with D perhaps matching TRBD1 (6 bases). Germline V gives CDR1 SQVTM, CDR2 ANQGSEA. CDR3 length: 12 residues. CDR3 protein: CSVVWGQEIQYF. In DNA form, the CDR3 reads TGCAGCGTTGTCTGGGGGCAAGAGATCCAGTACTTC. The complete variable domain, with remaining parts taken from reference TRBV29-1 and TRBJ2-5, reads SAVISQKPSRDICQRGTSLTIQCQVDSQVTMMFWYRQQPGQSLTLIATANQGSEATYESGFVIDKFPISRPNLTFSTLTVSNMSPEDSSIYLCSVVWGQEIQYFGPGTRLLVL.

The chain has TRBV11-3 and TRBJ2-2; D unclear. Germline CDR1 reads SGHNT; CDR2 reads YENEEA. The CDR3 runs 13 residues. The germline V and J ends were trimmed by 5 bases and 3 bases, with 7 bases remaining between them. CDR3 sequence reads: CASSRSDTGELFF. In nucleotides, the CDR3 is TGTGCCAGCAGCCGGAGCGACACCGGGGAGCTGTTTTTT. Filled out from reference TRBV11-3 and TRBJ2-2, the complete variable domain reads EAGVVQSPRYKIIEKKQPVAFWCNPISGHNTLYWYLQNLGQGPELLIRYENEEAVDDSQLPKDRFSAERLKGVDSTLKIQPAELGDSAVYLCASSRSDTGELFFGEGSRLTVL.

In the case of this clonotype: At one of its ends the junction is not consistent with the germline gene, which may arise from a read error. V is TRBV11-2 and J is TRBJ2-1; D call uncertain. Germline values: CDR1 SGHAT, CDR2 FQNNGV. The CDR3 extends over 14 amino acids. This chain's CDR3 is CASSLDITDNEKFF. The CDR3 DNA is TGTGCCAGCAGCTTAGATATCACAGATAATGAGAAGTTCTTC.

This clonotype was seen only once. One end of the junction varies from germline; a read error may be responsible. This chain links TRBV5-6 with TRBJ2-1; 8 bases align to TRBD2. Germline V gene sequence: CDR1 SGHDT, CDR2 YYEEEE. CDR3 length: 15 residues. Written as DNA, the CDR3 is TGTGCCAGCAGCTTACCGGGACTAGGGTTCAATGAGCAGTCCTTC. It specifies CASSLPGLGFNEQSF.

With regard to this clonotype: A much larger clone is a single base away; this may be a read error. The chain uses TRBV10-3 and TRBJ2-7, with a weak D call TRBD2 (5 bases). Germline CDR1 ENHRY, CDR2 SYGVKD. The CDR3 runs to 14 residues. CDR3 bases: TGTGCCATCAGTGCAAAGGGAGATCCCTACGGGCAGTACTTC. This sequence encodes CAISAKGDPYGQYF.

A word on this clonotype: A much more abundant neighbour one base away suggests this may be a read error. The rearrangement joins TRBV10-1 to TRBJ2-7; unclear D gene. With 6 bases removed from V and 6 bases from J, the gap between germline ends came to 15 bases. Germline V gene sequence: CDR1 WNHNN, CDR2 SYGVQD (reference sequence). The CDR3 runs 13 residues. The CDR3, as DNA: TGCGCCAGCAGACCAAGTTTGGGGTCCGAGCAGTACTTC. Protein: CASRPSLGSEQYF.

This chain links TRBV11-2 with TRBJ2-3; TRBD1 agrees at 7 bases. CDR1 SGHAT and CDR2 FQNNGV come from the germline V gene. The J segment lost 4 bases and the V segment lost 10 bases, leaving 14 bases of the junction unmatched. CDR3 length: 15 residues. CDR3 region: CANSFRQGGADTQYF. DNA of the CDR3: TGTGCCAATAGCTTTAGACAGGGTGGGGCAGATACGCAGTATTTT.

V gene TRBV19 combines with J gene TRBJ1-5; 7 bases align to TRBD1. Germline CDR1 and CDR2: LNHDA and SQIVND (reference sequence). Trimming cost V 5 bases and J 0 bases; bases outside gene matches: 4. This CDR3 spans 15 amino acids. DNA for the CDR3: TGTGCCAGTAGTGGGGGGACAGTTAGCAATCAGCCCCAGCATTTT. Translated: CASSGGTVSNQPQHF.

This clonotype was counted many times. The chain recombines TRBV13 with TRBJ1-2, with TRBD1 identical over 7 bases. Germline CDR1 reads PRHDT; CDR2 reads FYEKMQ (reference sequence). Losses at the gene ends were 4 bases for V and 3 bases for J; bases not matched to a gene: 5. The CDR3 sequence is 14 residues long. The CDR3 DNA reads TGTGCCAGCAGCTCACAGGGGTCAGACTATGGCTACACCTTC. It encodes CASSSQGSDYGYTF.

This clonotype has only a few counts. The CDR3 region has the DNA TGCGCCAGCAGCTTCGCGGAGGGGGCGGACTATGGCTACACCTTC. Protein sequence: CASSFAEGADYGYTF. The chain employs TRBV5-1 and TRBJ1-2; 7 bases are a match to TRBD1. This CDR3 contains 15 residues. In germline, CDR1 is SGHRS, CDR2 YFSETQ. J was trimmed by 3 bases and V by 2 bases; bases with no gene match: 7. The full variable domain, with the rest looked up from reference TRBV5-1 and TRBJ1-2, is KAGVTQTPRYLIKTRGQQVTLSCSPISGHRSVSWYQQTPGQGLQFLFEYFSETQRNKGNFPGRFSGRQFSNSRSEMNVSTLELGDSALYLCASSFAEGADYGYTFGSGTRLTVV.

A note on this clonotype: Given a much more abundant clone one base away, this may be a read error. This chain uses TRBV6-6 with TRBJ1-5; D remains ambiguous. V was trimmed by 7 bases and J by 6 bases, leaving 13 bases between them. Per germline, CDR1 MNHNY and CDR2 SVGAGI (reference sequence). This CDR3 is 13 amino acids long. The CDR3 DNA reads TGTGCCAGCACCGCTGAACTGTGTCAGCCCCAGCATTTT. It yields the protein CASTAELCQPQHF.